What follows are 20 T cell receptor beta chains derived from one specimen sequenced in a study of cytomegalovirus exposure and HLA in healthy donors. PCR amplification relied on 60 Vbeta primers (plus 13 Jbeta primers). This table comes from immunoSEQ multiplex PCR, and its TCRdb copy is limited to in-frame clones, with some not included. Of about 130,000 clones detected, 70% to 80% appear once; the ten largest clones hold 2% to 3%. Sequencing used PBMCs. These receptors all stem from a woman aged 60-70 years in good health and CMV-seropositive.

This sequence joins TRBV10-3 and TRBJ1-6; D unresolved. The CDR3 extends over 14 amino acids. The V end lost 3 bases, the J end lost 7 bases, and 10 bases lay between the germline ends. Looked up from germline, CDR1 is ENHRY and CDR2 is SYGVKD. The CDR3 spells CAISETAANSPLHF. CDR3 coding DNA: TGTGCCATCAGTGAAACAGCGGCGAATTCACCCCTCCACTTT.

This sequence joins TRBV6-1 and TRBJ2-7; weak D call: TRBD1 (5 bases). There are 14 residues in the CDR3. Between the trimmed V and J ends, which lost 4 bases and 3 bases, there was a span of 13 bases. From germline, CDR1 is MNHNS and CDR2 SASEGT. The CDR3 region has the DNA TGTGCCAGCAGTGGCTATTTAGGGGACTACGAGCAGTACTTC. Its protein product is CASSGYLGDYEQYF.

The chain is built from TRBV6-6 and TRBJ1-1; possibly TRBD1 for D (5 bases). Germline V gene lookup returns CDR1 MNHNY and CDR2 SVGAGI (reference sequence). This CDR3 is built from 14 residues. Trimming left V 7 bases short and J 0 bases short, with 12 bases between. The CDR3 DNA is TGTGCCAGCACCGAGACAGCCATGAACACTGAAGCTTTCTTT. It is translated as CASTETAMNTEAFF.

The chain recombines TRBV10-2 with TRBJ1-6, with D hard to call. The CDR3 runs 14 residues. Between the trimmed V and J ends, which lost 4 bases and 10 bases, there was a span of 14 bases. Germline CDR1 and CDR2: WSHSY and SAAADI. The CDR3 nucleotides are TGCGCCAGCAGTGGGGCCACGGGGAGGTCACCCCTCCACTTT. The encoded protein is CASSGATGRSPLHF.

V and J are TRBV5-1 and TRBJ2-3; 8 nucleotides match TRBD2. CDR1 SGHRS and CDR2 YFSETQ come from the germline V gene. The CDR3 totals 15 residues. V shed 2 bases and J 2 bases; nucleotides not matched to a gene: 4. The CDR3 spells CASSLAGAITDTQYF. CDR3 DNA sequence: TGCGCCAGCAGCTTAGCGGGGGCGATCACAGATACGCAGTATTTT. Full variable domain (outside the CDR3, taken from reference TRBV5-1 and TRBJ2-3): KAGVTQTPRYLIKTRGQQVTLSCSPISGHRSVSWYQQTPGQGLQFLFEYFSETQRNKGNFPGRFSGRQFSNSRSEMNVSTLELGDSALYLCASSLAGAITDTQYFGPGTRLTVL.

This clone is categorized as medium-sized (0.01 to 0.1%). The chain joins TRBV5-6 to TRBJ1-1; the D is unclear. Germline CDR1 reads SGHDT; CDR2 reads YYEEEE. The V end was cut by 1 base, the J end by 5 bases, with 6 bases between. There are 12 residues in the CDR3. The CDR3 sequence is CASSLLSTEAFF. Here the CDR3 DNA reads TGTGCCAGCAGCTTGCTTAGTACTGAAGCTTTCTTT. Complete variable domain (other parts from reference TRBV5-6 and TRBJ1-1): DAGVTQSPTHLIKTRGQQVTLRCSPKSGHDTVSWYQQALGQGPQFIFQYYEEEERQRGNFPDRFSGHQFPNYSSELNVNALLLGDSALYLCASSLLSTEAFFGQGTRLTVV.

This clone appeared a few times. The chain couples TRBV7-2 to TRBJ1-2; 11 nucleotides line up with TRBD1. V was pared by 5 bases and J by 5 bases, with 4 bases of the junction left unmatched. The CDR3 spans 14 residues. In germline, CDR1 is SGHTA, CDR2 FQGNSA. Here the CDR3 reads CASSAGQGAYGYTF. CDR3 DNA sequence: TGTGCCAGCAGCGCTGGACAGGGGGCGTATGGCTACACCTTC. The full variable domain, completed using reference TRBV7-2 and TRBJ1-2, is GAGVSQSPSNKVTEKGKDVELRCDPISGHTALYWYRQSLGQGLEFLIYFQGNSAPDKSGLPSDRFSAERTGGSVSTLTIQRTQQEDSAVYLCASSAGQGAYGYTFGSGTRLTVV.

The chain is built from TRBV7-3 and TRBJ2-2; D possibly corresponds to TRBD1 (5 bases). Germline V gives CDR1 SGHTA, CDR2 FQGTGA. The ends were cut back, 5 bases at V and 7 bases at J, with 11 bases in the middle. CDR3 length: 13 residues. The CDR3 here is CASSAQGSGELFF. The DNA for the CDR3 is TGTGCCAGCAGCGCCCAGGGTAGCGGGGAGCTGTTTTTT.

The CDR3 DNA sequence: TGTGCCAGCTCACAGGGACAGGGGTCTCTCCGGGGCGAGCAGTACTTC. Protein: CASSQGQGSLRGEQYF. The chain employs TRBV18 and TRBJ2-7; 10 bases fit TRBD1. The CDR3 is made up of 16 amino acids. Germline CDR1 and CDR2: KGHSH and LQKENI. With V trimmed by 4 bases and J by 6 bases, 12 bases remained unmatched.

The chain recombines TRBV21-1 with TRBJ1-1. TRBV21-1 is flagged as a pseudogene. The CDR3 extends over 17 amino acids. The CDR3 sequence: CASSEGLRHSVDTEAFF. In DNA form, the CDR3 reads TGTGCCAGCAGTGAGGGTCTCAGACACTCTGTCGACACTGAAGCTTTCTTT.

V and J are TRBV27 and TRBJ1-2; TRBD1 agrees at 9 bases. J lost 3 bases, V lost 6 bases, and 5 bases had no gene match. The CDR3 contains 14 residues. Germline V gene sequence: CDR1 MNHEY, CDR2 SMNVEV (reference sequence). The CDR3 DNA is TGTGCCAGCAGCCTGACAGGGGGATACTATGGCTACACCTTC. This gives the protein CASSLTGGYYGYTF.

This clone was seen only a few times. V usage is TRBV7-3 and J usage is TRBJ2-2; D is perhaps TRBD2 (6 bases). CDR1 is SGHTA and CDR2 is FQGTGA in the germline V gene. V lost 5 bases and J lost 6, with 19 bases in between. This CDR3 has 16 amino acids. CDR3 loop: CASSTAGGIKAGELFF. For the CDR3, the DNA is TGTGCCAGCAGCACAGCAGGAGGGATAAAGGCCGGGGAGCTGTTTTTT.

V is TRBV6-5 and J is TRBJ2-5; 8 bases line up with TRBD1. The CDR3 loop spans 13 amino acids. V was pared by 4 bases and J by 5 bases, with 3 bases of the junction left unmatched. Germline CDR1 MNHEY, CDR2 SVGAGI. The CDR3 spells CASSSGGLETQYF. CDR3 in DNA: TGTGCCAGCAGTTCAGGGGGCTTGGAGACCCAGTACTTC.

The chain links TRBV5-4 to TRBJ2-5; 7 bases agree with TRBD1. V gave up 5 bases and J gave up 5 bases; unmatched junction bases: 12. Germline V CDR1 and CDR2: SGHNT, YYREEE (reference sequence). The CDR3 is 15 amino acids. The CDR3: CASRPGTAKGETQYF. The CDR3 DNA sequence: TGTGCCAGCAGGCCCGGGACAGCCAAAGGGGAGACCCAGTACTTC.

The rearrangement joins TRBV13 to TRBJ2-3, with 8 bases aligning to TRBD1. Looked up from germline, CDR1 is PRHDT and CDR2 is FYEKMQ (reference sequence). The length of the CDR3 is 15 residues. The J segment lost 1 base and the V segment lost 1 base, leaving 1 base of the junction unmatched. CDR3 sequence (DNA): TGTGCCAGCAGCTTAGAGGGACAGGGCACAGATACGCAGTATTTT. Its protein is CASSLEGQGTDTQYF. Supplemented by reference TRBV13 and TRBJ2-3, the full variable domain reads AAGVIQSPRHLIKEKRETATLKCYPIPRHDTVYWYQQGPGQDPQFLISFYEKMQSDKGSIPDRFSAQQFSDYHSELNMSSLELGDSALYFCASSLEGQGTDTQYFGPGTRLTVL.

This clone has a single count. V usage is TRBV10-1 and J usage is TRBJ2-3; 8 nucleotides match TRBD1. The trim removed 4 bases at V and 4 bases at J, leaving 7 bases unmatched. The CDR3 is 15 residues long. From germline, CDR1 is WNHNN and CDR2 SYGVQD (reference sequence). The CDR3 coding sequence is TGCGCCAGCAGTGGTCGACAGGGGATAGCAGATACGCAGTATTTT. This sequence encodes CASSGRQGIADTQYF.

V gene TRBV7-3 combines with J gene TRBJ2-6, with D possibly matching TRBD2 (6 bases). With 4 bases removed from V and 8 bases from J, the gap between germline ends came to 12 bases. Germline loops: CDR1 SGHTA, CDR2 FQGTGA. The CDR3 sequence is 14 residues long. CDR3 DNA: TGTGCCAGCAGCTCCGCGGGGAATCCCAACGTCCTGACTTTC. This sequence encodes CASSSAGNPNVLTF.

In DNA, the CDR3 is TGTGCCAGCAGTCGAGAGGGAAAGCGGGATGGCTACACCTTC. Translating it yields CASSREGKRDGYTF. The rearrangement uses TRBV6-6 and TRBJ1-2; unclear D gene. The CDR3 is made up of 14 amino acids. Trimming took 5 bases from V and 6 from J, leaving 16 bases between them. CDR1 and CDR2 (germline): MNHNY, SVGAGI (reference sequence).

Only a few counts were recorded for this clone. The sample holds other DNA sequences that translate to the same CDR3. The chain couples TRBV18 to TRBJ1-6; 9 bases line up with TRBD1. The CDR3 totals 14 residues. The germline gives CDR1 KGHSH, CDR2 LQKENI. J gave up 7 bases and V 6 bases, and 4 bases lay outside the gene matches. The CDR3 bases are TGTGCCAGCTCCCCGGGACAGGGCAATTCACCCCTCCACTTT. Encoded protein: CASSPGQGNSPLHF.

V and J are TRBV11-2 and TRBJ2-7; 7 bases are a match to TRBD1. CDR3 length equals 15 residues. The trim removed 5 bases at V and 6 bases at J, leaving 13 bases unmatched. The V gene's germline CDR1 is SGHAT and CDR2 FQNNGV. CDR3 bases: TGTGCCAGCAGCCCAACAGGGGCCCGAGGGAGCGAGCAGTACTTC. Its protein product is CASSPTGARGSEQYF.